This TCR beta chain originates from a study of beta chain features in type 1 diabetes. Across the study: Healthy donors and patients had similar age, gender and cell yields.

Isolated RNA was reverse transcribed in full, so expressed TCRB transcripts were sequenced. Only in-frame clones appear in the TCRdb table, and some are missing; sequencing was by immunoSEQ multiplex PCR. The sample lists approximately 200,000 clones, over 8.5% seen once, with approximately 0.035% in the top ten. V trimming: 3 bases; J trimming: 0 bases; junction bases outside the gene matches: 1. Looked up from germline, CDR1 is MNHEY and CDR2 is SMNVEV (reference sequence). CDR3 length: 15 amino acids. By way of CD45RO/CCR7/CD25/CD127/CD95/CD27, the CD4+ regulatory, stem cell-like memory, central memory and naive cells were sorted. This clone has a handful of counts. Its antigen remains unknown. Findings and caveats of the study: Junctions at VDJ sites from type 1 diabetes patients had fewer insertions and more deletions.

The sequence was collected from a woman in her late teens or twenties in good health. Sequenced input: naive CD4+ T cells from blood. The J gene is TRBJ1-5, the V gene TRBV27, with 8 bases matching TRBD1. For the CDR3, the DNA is TGTGCCAGCAGTTTCCAGGGGGCTAGCAATCAGCCCCAGCATTTT. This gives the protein CASSFQGASNQPQHF.